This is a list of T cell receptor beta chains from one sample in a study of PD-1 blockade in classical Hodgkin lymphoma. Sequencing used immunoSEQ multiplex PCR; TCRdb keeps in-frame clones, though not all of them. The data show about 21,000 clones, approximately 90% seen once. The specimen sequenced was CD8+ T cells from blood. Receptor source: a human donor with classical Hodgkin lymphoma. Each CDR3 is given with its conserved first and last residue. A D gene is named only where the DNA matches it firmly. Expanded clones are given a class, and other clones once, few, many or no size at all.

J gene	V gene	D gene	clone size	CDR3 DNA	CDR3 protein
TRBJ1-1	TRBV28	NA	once	TGTGCCAGCAGTCCCGATGGAAAAGACGCTTTCTTT	CASSPDGKDAFF
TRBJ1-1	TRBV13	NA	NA	TGTGCCAGCAGCTTAGGCCCGGGACTGAACACTGAAGCTTTCTTT	CASSLGPGLNTEAFF
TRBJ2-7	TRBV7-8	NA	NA	TGTGCCAGCAGCCCGGCAGGGAGTACCTACGAGCAGTACTTC	CASSPAGSTYEQYF
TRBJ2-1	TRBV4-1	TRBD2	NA	TGCGCCAGCAGCCAATTAGGGACTACTAATTGGAATGAGCAGTTCTTC	CASSQLGTTNWNEQFF
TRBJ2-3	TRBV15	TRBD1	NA	TGTGCCACCAGCAGCAACAGGGGGAGTGGAGATACGCAGTATTTT	CATSSNRGSGDTQYF
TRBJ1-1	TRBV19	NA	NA	TGTGCCAGTAGTATAGGAGGGAACACTGAAGCTTTCTTT	CASSIGGNTEAFF
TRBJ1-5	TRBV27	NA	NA	TGTGCCAGCAGTTTATCAGGCGTAGTCCACAATCAGCCCCAGCATTTT	CASSLSGVVHNQPQHF
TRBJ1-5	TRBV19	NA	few	TGTGCCAGTAGTATGAATGTCGATCAGCCCCAGCATTTT	CASSMNVDQPQHF
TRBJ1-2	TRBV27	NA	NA	TGTGCCAGCAGTTTGGGGGGCGCCTATGGCTACACCTTC	CASSLGGAYGYTF
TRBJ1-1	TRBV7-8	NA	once	TGTGCCAGCAGCTTAAGCGGCTCCCACACTGAAGCTTTCTTT	CASSLSGSHTEAFF
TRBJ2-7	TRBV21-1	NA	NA	TGTGCCAGCAGCCTCGGACTAGCGGGAGAAACCCCCCCCTACGAGCAGTACTTC	CASSLGLAGETPPYEQYF
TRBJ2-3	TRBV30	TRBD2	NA	TGTGCCTGGACTGCGGGAGGGTACACAGATACGCAGTATTTT	CAWTAGGYTDTQYF
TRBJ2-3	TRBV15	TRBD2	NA	TGTGCCACCAGCAGAGATAGCGGGAGTCCCACAGATACGCAGTATTTT	CATSRDSGSPTDTQYF
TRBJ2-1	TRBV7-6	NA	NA	TGTGCCAGCAGCTACGGGCCTAACAATGAGCAGTTCTTC	CASSYGPNNEQFF
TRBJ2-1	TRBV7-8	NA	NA	TGTGCCAGCAGCTTATTGGGGCGGGACACCTACAATGAGCAGTTCTTC	CASSLLGRDTYNEQFF
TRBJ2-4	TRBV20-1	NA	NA	TGCAGTGCGGGACAAAACATTCAGTACTTC	CSAGQNIQYF
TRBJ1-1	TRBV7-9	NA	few	TGTGCCAGCAGCTCCATAATGAACACTGAAGCTTTCTTT	CASSSIMNTEAFF
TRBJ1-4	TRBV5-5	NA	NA	TGTGCCAGCAGCTTGATTGGGGAGAATGAAAAACTGTTTTTT	CASSLIGENEKLFF